The 13 T cell receptor beta chains presented below share a single source sample, sequenced in a study of early T cells in non-severe SARS-CoV-2 infection. Each CDR3 protein gets one entry after TCRdb re-called the 5' RACE reads with MiXCR. The repertoire holds about 35,000 distinct CDR3 sequences, roughly 4.5% seen once, with about 6.3% in the top ten. The specimen was whole blood. The receptors were sampled from an adult who was a healthcare worker with PCR-confirmed SARS-CoV-2 infection or an uninfected control (not recorded which).

This clonotype was counted ten times or more. The chain combines TRBV10-2 with TRBJ1-1, with 8 positions matching TRBD1. Germline V gives CDR1 WSHSY, CDR2 SAAADI. Unmatched junction bases numbered 7, after V lost 7 bases and J lost 3 bases. The CDR3 length is 14 residues. The CDR3 DNA sequence: TGCGCCAGCACCTGGACAGGGACGGACACTGAAGCTTTCTTT. The encoded protein is CASTWTGTDTEAFF.

This clonotype was seen at least ten times. V is TRBV12-3 or TRBV12-4 and J is TRBJ1-2, with no clear D. Between the trimmed V and J ends, which lost 4 bases and 7 bases, there was a span of 16 bases. The CDR3 runs to 14 residues. The CDR3 DNA reads as TGTGCCAGCAGTTCCCCCTCGCGAATATTTGGCTACACCTTC. Its translation: CASSSPSRIFGYTF.

The chain joins TRBV28 to TRBJ2-7; D is perhaps TRBD1 (5 bases). Germline V lookup: CDR1 MDHEN, CDR2 SYDVKM. With 2 bases removed from V and 12 bases from J, the gap between germline ends came to 14 bases. The CDR3 consists of 12 residues. The CDR3 DNA follows: TGTGCCAGCAGTTTAAATACAGAAAGGGGGTACTTC. Protein product: CASSLNTERGYF.

This clonotype was detected ten times or more. The genes are TRBV7-9 and TRBJ2-2, with TRBD2 matching 9 bases. Trimming removed 3 bases from V and 4 bases from J; junction bases left unmatched: 6. Germline loops: CDR1 SEHNR, CDR2 FQNEAQ (reference sequence). The CDR3 consists of 16 residues. The chain's CDR3 is CASSLVAGALTGELFF. The CDR3 nucleotides are TGTGCCAGCAGCTTGGTAGCGGGAGCCCTCACCGGGGAGCTGTTTTTT.

This clonotype was found many times. The V and J genes are TRBV7-3 and TRBJ1-1; TRBD1 matches 9 bases. With V trimmed by 5 bases and J by 7 bases, 8 bases remained unmatched. Germline values: CDR1 SGHTA, CDR2 FQGTGA. The CDR3 is 14 amino acids. The CDR3 loop is CASSRGQGRSEAFF. Written as DNA, the CDR3 is TGTGCCAGCAGCCGCGGACAGGGGAGGAGTGAAGCTTTCTTT.

This clonotype has just a few counts. The chain recombines TRBV30 with TRBJ2-4; TRBD2 matches at 10 bases. Germline values: CDR1 GTSNPN, CDR2 SVGIG (reference sequence). The V segment lost 1 base and the J segment 9 bases; nucleotides outside the gene matches: 3. The CDR3 has 13 amino acids. The CDR3 nucleotides are TGTGCCTGGAGTGGGGGACTAGCGAGCATTCAGTACTTC. As protein: CAWSGGLASIQYF.

This chain joins TRBV6-6 and TRBJ2-2; tentative D call: TRBD1 (5 bases). CDR1 is MNHNY and CDR2 is SVGAGI in the germline V gene (reference sequence). Trimming took 5 bases from V and 7 from J, leaving 14 bases between them. The CDR3 spans 14 residues. As DNA, the CDR3 is TGTGCCAGCAGTGACTTCAAGGGGCACGGGGAGCTGTTTTTT. Its protein is CASSDFKGHGELFF.

This rearrangement joins TRBV29-1 to TRBJ2-1; D gene unclear. This CDR3 is built from 10 residues. Trimming stripped 4 bases from V and 6 bases from J, with 4 bases between. CDR1 is SQVTM, CDR2 ANQGSEA, per germline. The CDR3 nucleotides read TGCAGCGTTGGGAGCAATGAGCAGTTCTTC. Translation gives CSVGSNEQFF.

The V call is TRBV4-3, the J call TRBJ2-7, with 11 bases that match TRBD2. The CDR3 contains 18 residues. The trim removed 0 bases at V and 0 bases at J, leaving 7 bases unmatched. The germline CDR1 and CDR2 sequences are LGHNA and YSLEER. The CDR3 nucleotides are TGCGCCAGCAGCCAAGATATAGCGGGGGGGCTCCTCTCCTACGAGCAGTACTTC. Amino acids: CASSQDIAGGLLSYEQYF.

There are many counts of this clonotype. The gene calls are TRBV7-3 and TRBJ1-3, with D hard to call. The CDR3 has 16 residues. V was shortened by 0 bases and J by 4 bases, with 13 bases between the two germline ends. Germline V gene lookup returns CDR1 SGHTA and CDR2 FQGTGA. CDR3 DNA sequence: TGTGCCAGCAGCTTAACCGAGGGAGGGCCAGGAAACACCATATATTTT. Translation gives CASSLTEGGPGNTIYF.

The table lists this clonotype with many counts. The chain couples TRBV5-6 to TRBJ2-7; 9 nucleotides match TRBD1. The CDR3 is made up of 15 amino acids. In germline, CDR1 is SGHDT, CDR2 YYEEEE. The junction had 10 bases not matched to a gene; V was cut back by 3 bases and J by 6 bases. As DNA, the CDR3 is TGTGCCAGCAGCTCTCCGGGACAGGGAAGAGGCGAGCAGTACTTC. This codes for CASSSPGQGRGEQYF.

This clonotype occurred many times. This chain links TRBV7-9 with TRBJ2-4; D is uncertain. CDR3 length equals 13 residues. V was shortened by 1 base and J by 8 bases, with 9 bases between the two germline ends. CDR1 SEHNR and CDR2 FQNEAQ come from the germline V gene (reference sequence). The CDR3 region has the DNA TGTGCCAGCAGCTTAGGGGTTGGGGACATTCAGTACTTC. This translates into CASSLGVGDIQYF.

This clonotype was seen at least ten times. V gene TRBV15 combines with J gene TRBJ1-2; weak D call: TRBD1 (5 bases). Trimming took off 7 bases at V and 8 bases at J, with 17 bases between the two ends. Germline V lookup: CDR1 LNHNV, CDR2 YYDKDF (reference sequence). The CDR3 is 13 residues long. The CDR3 loop reads CATTLYRLGGYTF. CDR3 DNA: TGTGCCACCACCCTTTACAGGCTGGGGGGCTACACCTTC.